Included here is one T cell receptor beta chain sequence, with context. Per germline, CDR1 SNHLY and CDR2 FYNNEI. V dropped 4 bases and J dropped 4 bases, with 13 bases sitting between them. This CDR3 is built from 15 residues. The data were taken from a study of blood T cell repertoires in COVID-19. Repertoires were generated with immunoSEQ multiplex PCR, while TCRdb's copy carries only in-frame clones and drops some. The sample includes fewer than 350,000 clones, 80% to 90% seen only once; the top ten take around 13%. The source is a woman in her seventies with COVID-19, enrolled during active disease. The J gene is TRBJ1-4, the V gene TRBV2, with D possibly matching TRBD1 (5 bases). What was sequenced was peripheral blood. CDR3 bases: TGTGCCAGCAGTGGAATGGGACTGAGTAATGAAAAACTGTTTTTT. It specifies CASSGMGLSNEKLFF.